This T cell receptor (beta chain) derives from a study of cytomegalovirus exposure and HLA in healthy donors. The PCR made use of 60 Vbeta and 13 Jbeta primers. Measured with immunoSEQ multiplex PCR; TCRdb has only the in-frame clones, and not every one. The table shows roughly 130,000 clones, with roughly two thirds occurring only once. The CDR3 is made up of 14 amino acids. Germline CDR1 and CDR2: SGHRS and YFSETQ. V dropped 4 bases and J dropped 4 bases, with 11 bases sitting between them. The clonotype was recovered from a man aged 30 to 45 in good health and CMV-seropositive. The rearrangement links TRBV5-1 to TRBJ1-4; perhaps TRBD1 as D (6 bases). Sequenced material: PBMCs. The CDR3 loop is CASSRNRVNEKLFF. The CDR3 DNA reads TGCGCCAGCAGCCGTAACAGGGTTAATGAAAAACTGTTTTTT.